The rows below give T cell receptor beta chains drawn from one sample of a study of CD8+ T cells in alopecia areata. Using immunoSEQ multiplex PCR, the repertoire was profiled, and TCRdb retains in-frame clones only, with some absent. This table has some 210,000 clones, about 53% appearing once. The sequences come from CD4+ T cells sorted from blood, collected at week 0. All receptors come from a human donor with alopecia areata. Both conserved end residues are part of each CDR3. The D gene is left open where the match is weak. Clone size is shown for a subset of rows, as once, few, many or a class of expanded clone.

TRBJ1-1,TRBV29-1,-,-,CSVAGTVYTEAFF,TGCAGCGTCGCCGGGACCGTCTACACTGAAGCTTTCTTT
TRBJ1-1,TRBV5-1,-,-,CASRAREGGTEAFF,TGCGCCAGCAGGGCCCGGGAGGGGGGCACTGAAGCTTTCTTT
TRBJ2-1,TRBV25-1,-,-,CASSSGGSYNEQFF,TGTGCCTCCTCCTCTGGGGGGTCCTACAATGAGCAGTTCTTC
TRBJ2-1,TRBV4-1,TRBD2,-,CASSQEGLAGKTYNEQFF,TGCGCCAGCAGCCAAGAGGGGTTAGCGGGTAAAACCTACAATGAGCAGTTCTTC
TRBJ2-4,TRBV7-2,TRBD1,-,CASSRQGAKNIQYF,TGTGCCAGCAGCCGACAGGGGGCCAAAAACATTCAGTACTTC
TRBJ1-1,TRBV29-1,-,-,CSVALQLPNTEAFF,TGCAGCGTGGCCTTACAGCTACCGAACACTGAAGCTTTCTTT
TRBJ2-7,TRBV4-1,TRBD2,few,CASSPRVGLAGSNYEQYF,TGCGCCAGCAGCCCGCGAGTGGGACTAGCGGGATCGAACTACGAGCAGTACTTC
TRBJ2-7,TRBV30,TRBD2,-,CAWEGAGSSYEQYF,TGTGCCTGGGAGGGAGCGGGATCGTCCTACGAGCAGTACTTC
TRBJ2-4,TRBV2,-,-,CASRGWAKNIQYF,TGTGCCAGCAGAGGGTGGGCCAAAAACATTCAGTACTTC
TRBJ2-1,TRBV9,-,-,CASSVEGGSYNEQFF,TGTGCCAGCAGCGTAGAAGGGGGCTCCTACAATGAGCAGTTCTTC
TRBJ1-5,TRBV30,TRBD1,-,CAWSEGTGASNQPQHF,TGTGCCTGGAGTGAAGGAACAGGGGCTAGCAATCAGCCCCAGCATTTT
TRBJ1-5,TRBV7-6,-,-,CASSRGVNQPQHF,TGTGCCAGCAGCCGGGGGGTTAATCAGCCCCAGCATTTT
TRBJ2-2,TRBV30,-,once,CAWSGTLNTGELFF,TGTGCCTGGAGTGGGACATTGAACACCGGGGAGCTGTTTTTT
TRBJ2-5,TRBV29-1,-,-,CSALNGEQYF,TGCAGCGCTCTAAACGGGGAGCAGTACTTC
TRBJ1-2,TRBV6-5,TRBD1,-,CASSSGRTGGGYGYTF,TGTGCCAGCAGTTCAGGGAGGACAGGGGGCGGCTATGGCTACACCTTC
TRBJ1-5,TRBV6-1,-,-,CASSEANGAGQPQHF,TGTGCCAGCAGTGAAGCCAACGGGGCCGGTCAGCCCCAGCATTTT
TRBJ2-1,TRBV19,-,few,CASAIRSSYNEQFF,TGTGCCAGTGCAATTAGGAGCTCCTACAATGAGCAGTTCTTC